This T cell receptor beta chain was retrieved from a study of Graves' ophthalmopathy and Graves' hyperthyroidism. Study-wide points: In blood appeared most of the expanded thyroid clonotypes whose frequency exceeded 0.001. A model built from 13 signatures distinguished ophthalmopathy from stable hyperthyroidism with 87.88% sensitivity and 70% to 84% specificity.

This clonotype was detected a few times. Its matching antigen is unknown. TCR beta CDR3 regions were amplified from RNA transcripts. RT-PCR in the first round used HTBI primers; a second-round multiplex PCR followed. TCRdb passed the multiplex PCR reads through MiXCR, listing each CDR3 protein once. The sample lists over a million distinct CDR3 sequences, less than 45% occurring once. Hyperthyroidism patients, all newly diagnosed, had under 2 months' duration and ages of 18 to 65. This clonotype originated in an adult man with Graves' hyperthyroidism. Input material: peripheral blood or thyroid tissue (not recorded which).

CDR3 loop: CASSEGAVSAYEQYF. For the CDR3, the DNA is TGTGCCAGCAGCGAGGGGGCGGTTTCGGCCTACGAGCAGTACTTC. The chain joins TRBV5-4 to TRBJ2-7; 7 bases align to TRBD1. CDR3 size: 15 residues. Germline V gene lookup returns CDR1 SGHNT and CDR2 YYREEE (reference sequence). With 4 bases clipped from V and 2 bases from J, the junction kept 9 bases outside the gene matches.